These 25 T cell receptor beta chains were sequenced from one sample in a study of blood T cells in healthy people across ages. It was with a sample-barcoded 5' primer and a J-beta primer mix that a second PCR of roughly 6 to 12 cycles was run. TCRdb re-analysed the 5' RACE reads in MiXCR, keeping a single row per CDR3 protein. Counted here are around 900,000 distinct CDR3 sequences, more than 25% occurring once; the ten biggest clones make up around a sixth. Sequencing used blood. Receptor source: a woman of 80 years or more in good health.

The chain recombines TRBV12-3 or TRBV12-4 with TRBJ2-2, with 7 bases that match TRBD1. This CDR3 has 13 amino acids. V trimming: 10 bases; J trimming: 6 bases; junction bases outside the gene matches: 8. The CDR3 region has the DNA TGTGCCACCAAAAAGGGGGCTTCCGGGGAGCTGTTTTTT. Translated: CATKKGASGELFF.

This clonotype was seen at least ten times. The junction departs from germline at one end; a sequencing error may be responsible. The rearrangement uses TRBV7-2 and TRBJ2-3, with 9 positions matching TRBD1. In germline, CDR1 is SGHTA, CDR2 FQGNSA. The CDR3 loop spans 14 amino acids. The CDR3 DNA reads TGTGCCAGCAGTTTAGGGACAGGGCCAGATACGCAGTATTTT. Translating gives CASSLGTGPDTQYF.

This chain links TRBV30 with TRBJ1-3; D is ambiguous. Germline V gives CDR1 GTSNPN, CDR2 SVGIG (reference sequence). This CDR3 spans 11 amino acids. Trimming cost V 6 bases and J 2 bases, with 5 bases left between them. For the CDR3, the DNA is TGTGCCTGTCGACCTGGAAACACCATATATTTT. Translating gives CACRPGNTIYF.

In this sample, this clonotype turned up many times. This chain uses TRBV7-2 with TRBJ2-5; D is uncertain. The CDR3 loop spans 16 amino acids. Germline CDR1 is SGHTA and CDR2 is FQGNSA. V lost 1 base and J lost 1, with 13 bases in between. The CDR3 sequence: CASSLGPTRSQETQYF. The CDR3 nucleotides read TGTGCCAGCAGCTTAGGCCCGACCCGGAGCCAAGAGACCCAGTACTTC.

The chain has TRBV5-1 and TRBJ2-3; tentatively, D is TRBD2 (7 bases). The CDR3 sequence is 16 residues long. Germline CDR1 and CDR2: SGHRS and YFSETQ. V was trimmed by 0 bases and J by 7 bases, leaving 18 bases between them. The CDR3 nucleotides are TGCGCCAGCAGCTTGGCAGGGGCGGGGGCCTCGCATACGCAGTATTTT. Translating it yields CASSLAGAGASHTQYF.

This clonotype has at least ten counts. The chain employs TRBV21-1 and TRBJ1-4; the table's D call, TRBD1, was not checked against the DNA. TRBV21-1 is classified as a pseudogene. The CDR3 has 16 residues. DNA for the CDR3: TGTGCCAGCAGCAACCCGATCGGACAGGAGCCCGAAAAACTGTTTTTT. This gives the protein CASSNPIGQEPEKLFF.

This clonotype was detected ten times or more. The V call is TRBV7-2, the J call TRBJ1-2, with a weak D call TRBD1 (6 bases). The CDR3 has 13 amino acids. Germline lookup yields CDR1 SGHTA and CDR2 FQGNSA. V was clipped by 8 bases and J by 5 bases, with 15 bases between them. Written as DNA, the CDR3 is TGTGCCAGCGTTGCAGGGGCCGGATATGGCTACACCTTC. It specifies CASVAGAGYGYTF.

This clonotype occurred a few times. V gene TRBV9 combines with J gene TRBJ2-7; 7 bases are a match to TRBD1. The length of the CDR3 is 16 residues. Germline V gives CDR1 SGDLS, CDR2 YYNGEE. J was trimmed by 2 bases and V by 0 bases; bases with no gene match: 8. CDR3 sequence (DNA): TGTGCCAGCAGCGTAGCTCCGGGACAGAGTACCTACGAGCAGTACTTC. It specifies CASSVAPGQSTYEQYF. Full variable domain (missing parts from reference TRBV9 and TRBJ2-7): DSGVTQTPKHLITATGQRVTLRCSPRSGDLSVYWYQQSLDQGLQFLIQYYNGEERAKGNILERFSAQQFPDLHSELNLSSLELGDSALYFCASSVAPGQSTYEQYFGPGTRLTVT.

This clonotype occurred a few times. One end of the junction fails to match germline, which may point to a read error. CDR3 DNA sequence: TGCGCCACCATGAAGACTAGCGGGGGACTCAATGAGCAGTTCTTC. Its translation: CATMKTSGGLNEQFF. The genes are TRBV24-1 and TRBJ2-1; 12 bases are a match to TRBD2. CDR3 length: 15 residues. From germline, CDR1 is KGHDR and CDR2 SFDVKD.

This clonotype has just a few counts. The CDR3 bases are TGTGCCAGCAGTTTTTTGGGGACTGGGGCCAACGTCCTGACTTTC. Translated, it gives CASSFLGTGANVLTF. This sequence joins TRBV27 and TRBJ2-6; D unresolved. CDR3 length: 15 residues. Germline V lookup: CDR1 MNHEY, CDR2 SMNVEV (reference sequence). Trimming pared 3 bases from V and 2 bases from J, leaving 8 bases between.

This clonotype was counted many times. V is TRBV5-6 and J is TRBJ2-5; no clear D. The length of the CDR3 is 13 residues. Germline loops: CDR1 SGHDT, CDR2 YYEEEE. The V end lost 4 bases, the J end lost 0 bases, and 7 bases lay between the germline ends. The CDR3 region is CASSVWYQETQYF. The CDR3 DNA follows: TGTGCCAGCAGCGTCTGGTACCAAGAGACCCAGTACTTC.

Written as DNA, the CDR3 is TGTGCCAGCAGCCAGGGGTTGACACTTTCACCCCTCCACTTT. Its translation is CASSQGLTLSPLHF. This rearrangement joins TRBV3-1 to TRBJ1-6; D gene uncertain. The CDR3 has 14 residues. V lost 3 bases to trimming and J lost 9 bases, with 12 bases between them. Germline V lookup: CDR1 LGHDT, CDR2 YNNKEL (reference sequence).

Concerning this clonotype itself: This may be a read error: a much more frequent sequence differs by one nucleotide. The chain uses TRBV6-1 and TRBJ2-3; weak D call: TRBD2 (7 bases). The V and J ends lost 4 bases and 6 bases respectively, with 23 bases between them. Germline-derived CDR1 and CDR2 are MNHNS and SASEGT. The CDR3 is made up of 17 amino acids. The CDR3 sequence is CASSGEGGGTTRDTQYF. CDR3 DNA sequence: TGTGCCAGCAGTGGAGAAGGGGGAGGGACAACACGGGATACGCAGTATTTT.

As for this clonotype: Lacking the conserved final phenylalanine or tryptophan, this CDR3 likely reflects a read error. This CDR3 reads CSTRDVSYGYTS. DNA of the CDR3: TGCAGTACTAGAGATGTGAGCTATGGCTACACCTCC. The chain is built from TRBV20-1 and TRBJ1-2; no definite D call. CDR1 and CDR2 (germline): DFQATT, SNEGSKA (reference sequence). The CDR3 spans 12 residues.

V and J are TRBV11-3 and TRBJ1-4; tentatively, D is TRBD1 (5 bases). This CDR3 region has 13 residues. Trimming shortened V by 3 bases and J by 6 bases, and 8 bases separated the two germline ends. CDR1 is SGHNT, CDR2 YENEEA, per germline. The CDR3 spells CASSLGVYEKLFF. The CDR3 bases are TGTGCCAGCAGCTTGGGGGTGTATGAAAAACTGTTTTTT.

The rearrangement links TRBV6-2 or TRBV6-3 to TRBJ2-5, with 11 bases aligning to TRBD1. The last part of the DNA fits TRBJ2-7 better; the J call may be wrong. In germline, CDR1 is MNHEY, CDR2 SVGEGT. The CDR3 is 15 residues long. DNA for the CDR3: TGTGCCAGCAGCCCGGACAGGGGGCTTTTCTACGAGCAGTACTTC. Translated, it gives CASSPDRGLFYEQYF.

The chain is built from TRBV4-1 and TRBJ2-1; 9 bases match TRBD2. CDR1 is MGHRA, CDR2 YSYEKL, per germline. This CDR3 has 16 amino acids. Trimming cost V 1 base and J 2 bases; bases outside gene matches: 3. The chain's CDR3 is CASSQAASGAYNEQFF. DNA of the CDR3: TGCGCCAGCAGCCAAGCGGCTAGCGGGGCCTACAATGAGCAGTTCTTC.

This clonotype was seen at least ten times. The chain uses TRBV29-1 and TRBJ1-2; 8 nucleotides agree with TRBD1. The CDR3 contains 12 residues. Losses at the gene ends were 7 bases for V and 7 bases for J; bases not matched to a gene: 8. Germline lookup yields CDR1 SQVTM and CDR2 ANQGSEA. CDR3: CSASGGASGYTF. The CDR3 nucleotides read TGCAGCGCTTCAGGGGGCGCCAGTGGCTACACCTTC.

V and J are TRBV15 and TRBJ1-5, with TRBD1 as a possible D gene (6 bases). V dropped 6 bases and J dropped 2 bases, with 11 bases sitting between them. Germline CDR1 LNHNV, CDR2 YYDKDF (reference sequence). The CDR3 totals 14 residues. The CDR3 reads CATRDAGGNQPQHF. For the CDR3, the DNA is TGTGCCACCAGAGATGCAGGGGGCAATCAGCCCCAGCATTTT.

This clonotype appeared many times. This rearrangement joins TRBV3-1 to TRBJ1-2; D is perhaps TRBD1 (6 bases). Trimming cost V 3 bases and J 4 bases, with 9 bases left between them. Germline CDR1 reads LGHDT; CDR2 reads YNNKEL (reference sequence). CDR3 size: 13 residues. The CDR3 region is CASSHLQGYGYTF. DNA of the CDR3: TGTGCCAGCAGCCACTTACAGGGCTATGGCTACACCTTC.

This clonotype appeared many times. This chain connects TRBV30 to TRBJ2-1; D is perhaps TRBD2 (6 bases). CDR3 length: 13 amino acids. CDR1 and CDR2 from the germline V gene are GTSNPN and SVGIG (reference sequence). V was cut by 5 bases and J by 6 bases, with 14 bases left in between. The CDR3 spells CAWSTGGSNEQFF. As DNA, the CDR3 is TGTGCCTGGTCAACAGGAGGGAGCAATGAGCAGTTCTTC. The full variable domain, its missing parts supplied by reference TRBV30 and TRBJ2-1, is SQTIHQWPATLVQPVGSPLSLECTVEGTSNPNLYWYRQAAGRGLQLLFYSVGIGQISSEVPQNLSASRPQDRQFILSSKKLLLSDSGFYLCAWSTGGSNEQFFGPGTRLTVL.

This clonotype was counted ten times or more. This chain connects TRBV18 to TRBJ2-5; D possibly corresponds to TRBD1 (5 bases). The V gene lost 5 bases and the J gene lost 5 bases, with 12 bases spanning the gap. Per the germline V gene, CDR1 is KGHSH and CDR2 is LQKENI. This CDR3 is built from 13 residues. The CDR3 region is CASSTTVLETQYF. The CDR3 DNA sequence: TGTGCCAGCTCAACGACAGTACTTGAGACCCAGTACTTC.

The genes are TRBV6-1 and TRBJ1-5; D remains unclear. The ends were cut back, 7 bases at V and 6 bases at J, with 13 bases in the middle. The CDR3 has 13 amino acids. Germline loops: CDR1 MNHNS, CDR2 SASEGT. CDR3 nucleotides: TGTGCCAGCAATCGAGAAGGTATTCAGCCCCAGCATTTT. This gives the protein CASNREGIQPQHF.

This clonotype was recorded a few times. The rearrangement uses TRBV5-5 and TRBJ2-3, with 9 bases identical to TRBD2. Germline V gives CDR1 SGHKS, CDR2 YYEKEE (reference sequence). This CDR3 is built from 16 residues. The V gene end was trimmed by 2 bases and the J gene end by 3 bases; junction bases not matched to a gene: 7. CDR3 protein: CASSLQLAGVTDTQYF. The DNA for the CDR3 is TGTGCCAGCAGCTTACAGTTAGCGGGGGTAACAGATACGCAGTATTTT.

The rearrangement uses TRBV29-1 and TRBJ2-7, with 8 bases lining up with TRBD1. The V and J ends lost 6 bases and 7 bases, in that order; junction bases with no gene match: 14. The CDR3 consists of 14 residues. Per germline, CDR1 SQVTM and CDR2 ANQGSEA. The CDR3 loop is CSVLGDRSYNEQYF. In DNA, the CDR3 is TGCAGCGTCCTAGGGGACAGGTCCTACAATGAGCAGTACTTC.